Many counts were recorded for the clone carrying this TCR beta chain. What it recognizes is unknown. The sample originates from a study of T cells in Graves' hyperthyroidism and ophthalmopathy. Findings of the study overall: Through a model of 13 V-J features, ophthalmopathy was separated from stable hyperthyroidism. Researchers found most expanded thyroid clonotypes above 0.001 in blood as well.

TCR beta CDR3 regions were amplified from RNA transcripts. HTBI primers were the set used in a first-round RT-PCR of the TCR CDR3. Using its own MiXCR run on the multiplex PCR reads, TCRdb lists one record per CDR3 protein. Of about 680,000 distinct CDR3 sequences in the sample, approximately 40% are singletons; the top ten hold around 30%. The CDR3 totals 13 residues. CDR1 and CDR2 (germline): MDHEN, SYDVKM. The sequence came from a woman aged 40 to 49 with Graves' hyperthyroidism. This rearrangement joins TRBV28 to TRBJ1-2, with D maybe TRBD1 (6 bases). The sequencing input was blood. This CDR3 is CVTKGDTYYGYTF. CDR3 DNA: TGTGTCACTAAGGGGGACACCTACTATGGCTACACCTTC.